The next 30 T cell receptor beta chains were all read from a single sample in a study of T cells after posttransplantation cyclophosphamide. Profiled with immunoSEQ multiplex PCR; TCRdb holds only in-frame clones, not every one. The data show tens of thousands of clones, 90% to 95% seen once. The source material was PBMCs. All receptors derive from a woman aged 25 to 39 in good health and a related stem cell transplant donor.

The V and J genes are TRBV15 and TRBJ1-1; D not certain. CDR1 and CDR2 (germline): LNHNV, YYDKDF (reference sequence). Trimming removed 3 bases at V and 1 base at J, with 6 bases between. This CDR3 has 13 amino acids. CDR3 sequence: CATSSRKNTEAFF. The DNA of the CDR3 is TGTGCCACCAGCAGCCGGAAGAACACTGAAGCTTTCTTT.

The V gene is TRBV18, the J gene TRBJ1-2; TRBD1 matches at 7 bases. This CDR3 contains 15 residues. The ends lost 2 bases at V and 0 bases at J; junction bases unmatched: 3. Germline-derived CDR1 and CDR2 are KGHSH and LQKENI. The DNA of the CDR3 is TGTGCCAGCTCACCAGGGGGACAGACTAACTATGGCTACACCTTC. Translation: CASSPGGQTNYGYTF.

This clone was observed once. The chain has TRBV19 and TRBJ1-5; 9 bases line up with TRBD1. J was trimmed by 1 base and V by 8 bases; bases with no gene match: 3. This CDR3 spans 14 amino acids. Looked up from germline, CDR1 is LNHDA and CDR2 is SQIVND (reference sequence). Here the CDR3 DNA reads TGTGCCAGTCGGGACAGGGTCAGCAATCAGCCCCAGCATTTT. Translated, it gives CASRDRVSNQPQHF. Full variable domain (outside the CDR3, taken from reference TRBV19 and TRBJ1-5): DGGITQSPKYLFRKEGQNVTLSCEQNLNHDAMYWYRQDPGQGLRLIYYSQIVNDFQKGDIAEGYSVSREKKESFPLTVTSAQKNPTAFYLCASRDRVSNQPQHFGDGTRLSIL.

The chain links TRBV6-4 to TRBJ2-3, with 8 nucleotides matching TRBD2. The V and J ends lost 0 bases and 7 bases, in that order; junction bases with no gene match: 12. In germline, CDR1 is MRHNA, CDR2 SNTAGT. The CDR3 is made up of 17 amino acids. The CDR3 bases are TGTGCCAGCAGTGACTCGAAATCCAGCGGGAGCATATATACGCAGTATTTT. Translation: CASSDSKSSGSIYTQYF.

CDR3 in DNA: TGTGCCAGCAGCTTTAGGGACCCGGGAAGTTACACTGAAGCTTTCTTT. Protein sequence: CASSFRDPGSYTEAFF. V gene TRBV7-8 combines with J gene TRBJ1-1; D possibly corresponds to TRBD1 (5 bases). Germline values: CDR1 SGHVS, CDR2 FQNEAQ. The CDR3 covers 16 residues. V lost 3 bases and J 3 bases, leaving 17 bases between the germline ends.

The V call is TRBV14, the J call TRBJ1-6; 7 bases map to TRBD1. The CDR3 contains 13 residues. Losses at the gene ends were 7 bases for V and 6 bases for J; bases not matched to a gene: 3. The V gene's germline CDR1 is SGHDN and CDR2 FVKESK. The CDR3 loop reads CASKDRFNSPLHF. CDR3 coding DNA: TGTGCCAGCAAGGACAGGTTTAATTCACCCCTCCACTTT.

This clone was seen only once. The rearrangement joins TRBV28 to TRBJ1-4, with TRBD1 matching 9 bases. The ends lost 5 bases at V and 6 bases at J; junction bases unmatched: 16. Germline assignment: CDR1 MDHEN and CDR2 SYDVKM. The CDR3 covers 18 residues. CDR3 protein: CASSPRDRVFSKDEKLFF. The CDR3 coding sequence is TGTGCCAGCAGTCCTCGGGACAGGGTTTTTTCCAAGGATGAAAAACTGTTTTTT.

On this clone itself: The sample carries other DNA sequences with the same CDR3. DNA for the CDR3: TGTGCCAGCAGCTTAGGTACAGGGGGATCCGAGCAGTACTTC. It specifies CASSLGTGGSEQYF. The chain carries TRBV7-6 and TRBJ2-7; 8 bases map to TRBD1. CDR1 and CDR2 (germline): SGHVS, FNYEAQ. This CDR3 is built from 14 residues. With 1 base clipped from V and 6 bases from J, the junction kept 5 bases outside the gene matches.

The V gene is TRBV7-9, the J gene TRBJ2-7, with a tentative D call TRBD1 (6 bases). The CDR3 is 12 amino acids. V shed 10 bases and J shed 2 bases, with 12 bases lying between them. CDR1 is SEHNR and CDR2 is FQNEAQ in the germline V gene (reference sequence). The DNA for the CDR3 is TGTGCCACCCGGGACACCCCCTACGAGCAGTACTTC. It translates to CATRDTPYEQYF.

The CDR3 region is CASSLHGQGYSPLHF. As DNA, the CDR3 is TGTGCCAGCAGCTTACACGGACAGGGTTATTCACCCCTCCACTTT. The gene calls are TRBV11-2 and TRBJ1-6; 8 bases line up with TRBD1. The ends lost 2 bases at V and 8 bases at J; junction bases unmatched: 5. This CDR3 contains 15 residues. Germline V gene data show CDR1 as SGHAT and CDR2 as FQNNGV.

A single count supports this clone. The chain links TRBV6-5 to TRBJ1-1; 7 nucleotides match TRBD1. The CDR3 runs 14 residues. Per the germline V gene, CDR1 is MNHEY and CDR2 is SVGAGI. V shed 2 bases, J shed 4 bases, and the junction held 4 bases outside the gene matches. The CDR3 DNA reads TGTGCCAGCAGTTACGGCAGGGGGAGCACTGAAGCTTTCTTT. Protein sequence: CASSYGRGSTEAFF.

Only one count was recorded for this clone. This chain joins TRBV5-6 and TRBJ2-2; no clear D. V lost 5 bases, J lost 2 bases, and 13 bases lay in between. The CDR3 runs 15 residues. Germline V gene lookup returns CDR1 SGHDT and CDR2 YYEEEE. Here the CDR3 DNA reads TGTGCCAGCAGTTTTGGGTACGGTAACACCGGGGAGCTGTTTTTT. The encoded protein is CASSFGYGNTGELFF. Full variable domain (rest looked up from reference TRBV5-6 and TRBJ2-2): DAGVTQSPTHLIKTRGQQVTLRCSPKSGHDTVSWYQQALGQGPQFIFQYYEEEERQRGNFPDRFSGHQFPNYSSELNVNALLLGDSALYLCASSFGYGNTGELFFGEGSRLTVL.

Only a few counts were recorded for this clone. The chain carries TRBV4-3 and TRBJ2-7; 8 bases are a match to TRBD2. This CDR3 has 17 residues. Germline V gives CDR1 LGHNA, CDR2 YSLEER. The V and J ends lost 0 bases and 0 bases, in that order; junction bases with no gene match: 7. As DNA, the CDR3 is TGCGCCAGCAGCCAAGATCCCCACCGGGGGGGCTCCTACGAGCAGTACTTC. It encodes CASSQDPHRGGSYEQYF.

The V call is TRBV28, the J call TRBJ1-2; D gene unclear. The CDR3 length is 15 residues. From germline, CDR1 is MDHEN and CDR2 SYDVKM. The V end lost 3 bases, the J end lost 3 bases, and 14 bases lay between the germline ends. The CDR3 DNA follows: TGTGCCAGCAGTTTCAGATCGGACCTCCACTATGGCTACACCTTC. Amino acids: CASSFRSDLHYGYTF.

The chain links TRBV10-3 to TRBJ1-4; weak D call: TRBD1 (5 bases). V gave up 4 bases and J gave up 10 bases, with 16 bases separating them. The CDR3 has 14 residues. Per germline, CDR1 ENHRY and CDR2 SYGVKD. CDR3 loop: CAISGGEGERKLFF. The CDR3 DNA reads TGTGCCATCAGTGGGGGAGAAGGGGAGAGAAAACTGTTTTTT.

V gene TRBV7-2 combines with J gene TRBJ2-5; TRBD1 matches at 12 bases. The CDR3 sequence is 15 residues long. Germline trimming cut 5 bases from V and 5 bases from J; bases unmatched to any gene: 6. The V gene's germline CDR1 is SGHTA and CDR2 FQGNSA. The CDR3 here is CASSRGTGGFETQYF. The CDR3 DNA reads TGTGCCAGCAGCAGGGGGACAGGGGGCTTTGAGACCCAGTACTTC. Together with reference TRBV7-2 and TRBJ2-5, the CDR3 gives the full variable domain: GAGVSQSPSNKVTEKGKDVELRCDPISGHTALYWYRQSLGQGLEFLIYFQGNSAPDKSGLPSDRFSAERTGGSVSTLTIQRTQQEDSAVYLCASSRGTGGFETQYFGPGTRLLVL.

This chain uses TRBV10-1 with TRBJ2-3; a possible D gene is TRBD2 (5 bases). V was shortened by 10 bases and J by 0 bases, with 14 bases between the two germline ends. Germline assignment: CDR1 WNHNN and CDR2 SYGVQD (reference sequence). The CDR3 spans 14 residues. The CDR3 sequence: CATSSGMSTDTQYF. The CDR3 nucleotides are TGCGCCACCTCGAGCGGTATGAGCACAGATACGCAGTATTTT.

The V gene is TRBV30, the J gene TRBJ2-6; D not certain. V gave up 0 bases and J gave up 1 base, with 10 bases separating them. CDR1 is GTSNPN, CDR2 SVGIG, per germline (reference sequence). This CDR3 has 16 amino acids. CDR3 sequence: CAWSVQSVSGANVLTF. The CDR3 DNA reads TGTGCCTGGAGTGTACAGTCGGTTTCTGGGGCCAACGTCCTGACTTTC.

This chain connects TRBV9 to TRBJ1-3, with D maybe TRBD1 (5 bases). The CDR3 runs to 17 residues. Trimming pared 0 bases from V and 0 bases from J, leaving 13 bases between. The germline V gene has CDR1 SGDLS and CDR2 YYNGEE. CDR3: CASSVAGAGTSGNTIYF. Here the CDR3 DNA reads TGTGCCAGCAGCGTAGCAGGAGCCGGGACCTCTGGAAACACCATATATTTT.

The J gene is TRBJ1-5, the V gene TRBV29-1; the match to TRBD1 covers 10 bases. This CDR3 comprises 13 residues. Germline values: CDR1 SQVTM, CDR2 ANQGSEA. V was pared by 8 bases and J by 5 bases, with 6 bases of the junction left unmatched. The CDR3 nucleotides read TGCAGCATTGGACAGGGGGAAGATCAGCCCCAGCATTTT. This translates into CSIGQGEDQPQHF.

V gene TRBV28 combines with J gene TRBJ1-2, with D uncertain. V dropped 7 bases and J dropped 5 bases, with 11 bases sitting between them. This CDR3 region has 12 residues. The germline CDR1 and CDR2 sequences are MDHEN and SYDVKM. CDR3 DNA sequence: TGTGCCAGCACCCCACGAGGGTATGGCTACACCTTC. Translating gives CASTPRGYGYTF.

The gene calls are TRBV5-6 and TRBJ2-3, with 7 bases aligning to TRBD1. The CDR3 loop spans 13 amino acids. The V and J ends lost 4 bases and 6 bases, in that order; junction bases with no gene match: 5. Germline-derived CDR1 and CDR2 are SGHDT and YYEEEE. CDR3 nucleotides: TGTGCCAGCAGCCGACAGGGCTCGGATACGCAGTATTTT. It yields the protein CASSRQGSDTQYF.

The DNA of the CDR3 is TGTGCTAGCCGAAAAGGGACAGGCAATTCACCCCTCCACTTT. Translating it yields CASRKGTGNSPLHF. The chain uses TRBV12-5 and TRBJ1-6; 8 nucleotides align to TRBD1. This CDR3 contains 14 residues. Trimming at V came to 9 bases and at J to 7 bases, leaving 8 bases not matched to a gene. Germline V gives CDR1 LGHNT, CDR2 FRNRAP.

The chain carries TRBV27 and TRBJ2-3; 9 bases agree with TRBD2. The CDR3 runs 15 residues. Per germline, CDR1 MNHEY and CDR2 SMNVEV (reference sequence). The trim removed 2 bases at V and 3 bases at J, leaving 3 bases unmatched. This CDR3 is CASSLKAGGTDTQYF. CDR3 coding DNA: TGTGCCAGCAGTTTAAAAGCGGGGGGAACAGATACGCAGTATTTT.

The chain links TRBV11-2 to TRBJ1-5; maybe TRBD1 (6 bases). The CDR3 extends over 15 amino acids. The germline V and J ends were trimmed by 5 bases and 3 bases, with 14 bases remaining between them. Looked up from germline, CDR1 is SGHAT and CDR2 is FQNNGV. CDR3 in DNA: TGTGCCAGCAGCCGTGGGGGGCAGAACAATCAGCCCCAGCATTTT. Amino acids: CASSRGGQNNQPQHF.

The chain is built from TRBV5-6 and TRBJ2-7; D is unclear. This CDR3 region has 12 residues. The V and J ends lost 4 bases and 5 bases respectively, with 10 bases between them. Germline CDR1 reads SGHDT; CDR2 reads YYEEEE. CDR3 sequence: CASSEWFDEQYF. Written as DNA, the CDR3 is TGTGCCAGCAGCGAATGGTTTGACGAGCAGTACTTC.

The genes are TRBV7-2 and TRBJ2-1, with TRBD1 matching over 9 bases. In germline, CDR1 is SGHTA, CDR2 FQGNSA. The CDR3 loop spans 14 amino acids. Trimming removed 4 bases from V and 6 bases from J; junction bases left unmatched: 4. CDR3 region: CASSSDRGRNEQFF. CDR3 in DNA: TGTGCCAGCAGCTCGGACAGGGGCCGCAATGAGCAGTTCTTC.

This clone was recorded a few times. The rearrangement links TRBV30 to TRBJ2-5; 7 bases map to TRBD2. CDR3 length equals 15 residues. With V trimmed by 0 bases and J by 5 bases, 9 bases remained unmatched. Germline CDR1 is GTSNPN and CDR2 is SVGIG (reference sequence). The CDR3 DNA reads as TGTGCCTGGAGTGTACTAACAGCGGGACGGGAGACCCAGTACTTC. It encodes CAWSVLTAGRETQYF.

V gene TRBV19 combines with J gene TRBJ1-1, with 7 bases identical to TRBD1. J gave up 2 bases and V 6 bases, and 6 bases lay outside the gene matches. Germline CDR1 reads LNHDA; CDR2 reads SQIVND (reference sequence). The length of the CDR3 is 14 residues. CDR3 sequence: CASRRDSPNTEAFF. In DNA, the CDR3 is TGTGCCAGTAGGAGGGACAGTCCTAACACTGAAGCTTTCTTT.

The V gene is TRBV19, the J gene TRBJ1-5; D may be TRBD1 (6 bases). V gave up 4 bases and J gave up 4 bases, with 11 bases separating them. CDR1 and CDR2 (germline): LNHDA, SQIVND (reference sequence). CDR3 length: 14 amino acids. In DNA, the CDR3 is TGTGCCAGTAGTACCCGGACAGTTAATCAGCCCCAGCATTTT. This sequence encodes CASSTRTVNQPQHF.